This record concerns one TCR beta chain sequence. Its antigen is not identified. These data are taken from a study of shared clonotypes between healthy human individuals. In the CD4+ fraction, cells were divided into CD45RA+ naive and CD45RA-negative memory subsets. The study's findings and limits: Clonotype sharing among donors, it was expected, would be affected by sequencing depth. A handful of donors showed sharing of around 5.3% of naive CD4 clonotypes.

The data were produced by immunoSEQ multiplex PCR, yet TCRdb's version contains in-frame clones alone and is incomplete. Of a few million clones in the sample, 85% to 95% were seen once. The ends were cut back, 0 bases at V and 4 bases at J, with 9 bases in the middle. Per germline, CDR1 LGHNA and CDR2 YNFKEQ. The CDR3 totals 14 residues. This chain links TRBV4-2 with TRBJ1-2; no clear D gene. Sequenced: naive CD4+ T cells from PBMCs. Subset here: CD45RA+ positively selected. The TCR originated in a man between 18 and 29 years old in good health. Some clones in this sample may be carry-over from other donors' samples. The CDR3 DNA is TGTGCCAGCAGCCAAGAGGGTCGGACCTATGGCTACACCTTC. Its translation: CASSQEGRTYGYTF.